This TCR beta chain was captured by sequencing in a study of vaccination and CD4 T cells after COVID-19. Study results and limitations: Analysis covered relatively few convalescent patients and lacked any early post-infection timepoints.

The treatment was: approximately 9-day PBMC culture with coronavirus spike peptide pools or control peptides (ViraFEST assay). CD4+ T lymphocytes from the unexposed donor were collected before the COVID-19 pandemic (2011-2018). Every well contained approximately 2 million PBMCs, which were grown with around 10 IU/ml IL-2 and 8.5 to 10 ug/ml peptide pools. Negative selection purified CD4+ T cells after ten to eleven days of culture. Both SARS-CoV-2 S/N and four cold-coronavirus spikes were used, cells permitting, to probe CD4+ T cells of unexposed donors. Germline CDR1 and CDR2: SNHLY and FYNNEI. V was cut by 1 base and J by 1 base, with 3 bases left in between. This CDR3 has 13 amino acids. On this clonotype: The target antigen is unknown.

An Oncomine TCR Beta short-read assay was used to sequence the DNA from cultured CD4+ T cells. TCRdb independently ran MiXCR on the PCR reads; one entry per CDR3 protein. The data contain about 4,900 distinct CDR3 sequences, more than 25% of them singletons. Sequencing used CD4+ T cells from blood, cultured in vitro. This receptor was identified in a human donor in good health. The chain couples TRBV2 to TRBJ2-3; D gene uncertain. CDR3: CASSEVGTDTQYF. CDR3 DNA: TGTGCCAGCAGTGAAGTCGGCACAGATACGCAGTATTTT.